The text below deals with one TCR beta chain. The data were obtained in a study of blood T cell repertoires in COVID-19. In the study overall: The cDNA or gDNA used as material had been derived from T cells, B-cell-depleted T cells, or PBMCs.

In the authors' workflow: Reference gene primer amplification in the assay estimated nucleated cell counts. Assay used: immunoSEQ multiplex PCR; TCRdb lists only in-frame clones, some missing. D and trimming were read from the DNA, whereas the V and J calls and clone size are those reported in that table. The sample consists of about 170,000 clones, approximately 80% of them appearing once. The clonotype originates from a woman aged 60 to 75 with acute or convalescent COVID-19. Sequenced input: peripheral blood.

The CDR3 bases are TGTGCCACCAGCAGATCTCGGCAGGGAGGGTCTCAGCCCCAGCATTTT. Translating it yields CATSRSRQGGSQPQHF. The chain is built from TRBV15 and TRBJ1-5, with a weak D call TRBD1 (5 bases). The CDR3 contains 16 residues. CDR1 is LNHNV, CDR2 YYDKDF, per germline (reference sequence). Trimming removed 2 bases at V and 6 bases at J, with 17 bases between.